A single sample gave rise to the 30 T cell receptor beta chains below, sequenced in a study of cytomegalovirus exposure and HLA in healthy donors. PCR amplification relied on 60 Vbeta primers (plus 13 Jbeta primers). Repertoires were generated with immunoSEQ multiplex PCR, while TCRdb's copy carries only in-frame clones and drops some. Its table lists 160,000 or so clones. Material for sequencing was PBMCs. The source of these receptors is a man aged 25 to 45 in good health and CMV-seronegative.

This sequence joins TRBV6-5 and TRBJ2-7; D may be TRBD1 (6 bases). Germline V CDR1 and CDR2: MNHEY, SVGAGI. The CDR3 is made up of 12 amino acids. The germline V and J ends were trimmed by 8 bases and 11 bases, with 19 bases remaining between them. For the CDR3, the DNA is TGTGCCAGCCGAGGGGGTTCAGAGAAAGAGTACTTC. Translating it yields CASRGGSEKEYF.

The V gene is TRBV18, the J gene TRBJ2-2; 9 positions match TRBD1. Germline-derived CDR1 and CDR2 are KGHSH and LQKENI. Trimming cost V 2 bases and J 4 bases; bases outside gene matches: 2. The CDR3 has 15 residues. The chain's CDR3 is CASSPRTGATGELFF. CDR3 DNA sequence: TGTGCCAGCTCACCAAGGACAGGGGCCACCGGGGAGCTGTTTTTT.

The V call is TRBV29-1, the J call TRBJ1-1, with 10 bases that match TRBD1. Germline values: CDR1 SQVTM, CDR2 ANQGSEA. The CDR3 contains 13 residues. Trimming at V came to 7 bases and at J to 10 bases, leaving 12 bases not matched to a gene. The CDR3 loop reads CSAHRTDRGRAFF. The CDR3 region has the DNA TGCAGCGCCCACCGGACGGACAGGGGGAGAGCTTTCTTT. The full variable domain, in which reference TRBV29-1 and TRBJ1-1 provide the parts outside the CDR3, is SAVISQKPSRDICQRGTSLTIQCQVDSQVTMMFWYRQQPGQSLTLIATANQGSEATYESGFVIDKFPISRPNLTFSTLTVSNMSPEDSSIYLCSAHRTDRGRAFFGQGTRLTVV.

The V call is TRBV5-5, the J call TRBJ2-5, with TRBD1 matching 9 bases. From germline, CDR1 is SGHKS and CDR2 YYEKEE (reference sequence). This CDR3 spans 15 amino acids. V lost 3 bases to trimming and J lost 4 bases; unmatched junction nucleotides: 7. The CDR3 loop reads CASSSGQGGVETQYF. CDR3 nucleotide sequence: TGTGCCAGCAGCTCGGGACAGGGAGGAGTAGAGACCCAGTACTTC.

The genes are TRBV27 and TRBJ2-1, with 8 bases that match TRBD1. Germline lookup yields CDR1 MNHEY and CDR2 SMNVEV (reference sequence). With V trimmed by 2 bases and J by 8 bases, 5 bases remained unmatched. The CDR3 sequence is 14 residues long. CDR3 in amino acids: CASSLDRGGDEQFF. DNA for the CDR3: TGTGCCAGCAGTTTAGACAGGGGCGGCGATGAGCAGTTCTTC.

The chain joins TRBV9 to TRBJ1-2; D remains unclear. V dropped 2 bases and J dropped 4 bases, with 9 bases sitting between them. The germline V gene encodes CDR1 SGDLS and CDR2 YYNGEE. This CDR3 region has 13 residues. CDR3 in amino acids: CASSVKEGYGYTF. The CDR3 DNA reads TGTGCCAGCAGCGTTAAGGAGGGCTATGGCTACACCTTC.

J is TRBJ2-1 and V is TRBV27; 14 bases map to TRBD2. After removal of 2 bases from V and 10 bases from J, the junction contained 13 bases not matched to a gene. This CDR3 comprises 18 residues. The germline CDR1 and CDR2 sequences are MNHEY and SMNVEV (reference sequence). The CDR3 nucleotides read TGTGCCAGCAGTTTACCGAACCCGGGACTAGCGGGAGTTATGGAGCAGTTCTTC. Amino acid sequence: CASSLPNPGLAGVMEQFF.

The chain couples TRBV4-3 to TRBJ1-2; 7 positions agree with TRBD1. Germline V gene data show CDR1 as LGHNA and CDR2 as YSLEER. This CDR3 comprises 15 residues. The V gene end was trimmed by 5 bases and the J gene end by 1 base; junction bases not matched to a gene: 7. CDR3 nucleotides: TGCGCCAGCAGCATCGGACAGGCAAATAACTATGGCTACACCTTC. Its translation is CASSIGQANNYGYTF.

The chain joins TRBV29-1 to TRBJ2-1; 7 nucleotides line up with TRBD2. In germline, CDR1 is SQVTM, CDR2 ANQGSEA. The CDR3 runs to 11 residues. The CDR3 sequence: CGGTIYNEQFF. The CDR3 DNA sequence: TGCGGCGGGACTATTTACAATGAGCAGTTCTTC.

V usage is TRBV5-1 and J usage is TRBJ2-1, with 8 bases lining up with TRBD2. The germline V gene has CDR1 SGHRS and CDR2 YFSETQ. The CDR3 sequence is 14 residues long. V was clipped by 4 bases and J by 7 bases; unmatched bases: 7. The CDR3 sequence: CASSPGTSGNEQFF. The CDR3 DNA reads TGCGCCAGCAGCCCAGGGACTAGTGGGAATGAGCAGTTCTTC.

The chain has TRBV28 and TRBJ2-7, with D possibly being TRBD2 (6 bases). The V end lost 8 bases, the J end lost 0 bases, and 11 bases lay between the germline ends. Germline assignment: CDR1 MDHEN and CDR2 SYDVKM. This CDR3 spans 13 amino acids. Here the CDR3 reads CASERAASYEQYF. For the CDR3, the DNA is TGTGCCAGCGAGCGGGCAGCCTCCTACGAGCAGTACTTC.

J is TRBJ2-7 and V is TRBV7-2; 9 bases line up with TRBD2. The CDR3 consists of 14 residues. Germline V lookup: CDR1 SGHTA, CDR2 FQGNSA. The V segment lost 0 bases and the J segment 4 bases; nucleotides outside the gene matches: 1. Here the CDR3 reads CASSLASGRYEQYF. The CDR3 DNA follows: TGTGCCAGCAGCTTAGCTAGCGGGAGATACGAGCAGTACTTC.

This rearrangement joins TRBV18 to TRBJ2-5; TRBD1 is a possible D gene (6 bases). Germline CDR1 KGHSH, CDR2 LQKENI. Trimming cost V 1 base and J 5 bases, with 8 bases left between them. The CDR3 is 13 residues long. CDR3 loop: CASSPRQGETQYF. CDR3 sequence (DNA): TGTGCCAGCTCACCACGCCAGGGGGAGACCCAGTACTTC.

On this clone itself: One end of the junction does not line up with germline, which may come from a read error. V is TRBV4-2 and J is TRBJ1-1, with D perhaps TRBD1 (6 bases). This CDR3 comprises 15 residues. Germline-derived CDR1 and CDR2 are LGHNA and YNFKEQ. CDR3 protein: CASSLKQGLLGETFF. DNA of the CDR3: TGTGCCAGCAGCCTAAAACAGGGATTGTTGGGTGAAACTTTCTTT.

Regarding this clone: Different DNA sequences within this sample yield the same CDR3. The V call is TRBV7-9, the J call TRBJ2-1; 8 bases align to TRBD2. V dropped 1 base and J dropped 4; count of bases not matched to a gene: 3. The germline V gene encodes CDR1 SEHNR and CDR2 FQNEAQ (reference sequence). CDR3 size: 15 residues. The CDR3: CASSLVLADYNEQFF. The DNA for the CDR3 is TGTGCCAGCAGCTTAGTACTAGCGGATTACAATGAGCAGTTCTTC.

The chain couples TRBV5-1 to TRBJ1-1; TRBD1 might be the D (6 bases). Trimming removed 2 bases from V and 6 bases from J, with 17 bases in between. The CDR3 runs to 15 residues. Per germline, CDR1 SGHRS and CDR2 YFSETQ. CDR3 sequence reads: CASSLPTGSASEAFF. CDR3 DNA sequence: TGCGCCAGCAGCTTACCGACAGGCTCAGCCTCTGAAGCTTTCTTT. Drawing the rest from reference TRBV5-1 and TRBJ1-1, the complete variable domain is KAGVTQTPRYLIKTRGQQVTLSCSPISGHRSVSWYQQTPGQGLQFLFEYFSETQRNKGNFPGRFSGRQFSNSRSEMNVSTLELGDSALYLCASSLPTGSASEAFFGQGTRLTVV.

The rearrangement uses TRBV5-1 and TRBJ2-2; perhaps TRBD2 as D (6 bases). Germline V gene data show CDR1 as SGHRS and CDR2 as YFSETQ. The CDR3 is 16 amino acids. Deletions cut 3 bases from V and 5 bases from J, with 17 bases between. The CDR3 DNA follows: TGCGCCAGCAGCTCGGCGGGACTCCGAATAACCGGGGAGCTGTTTTTT. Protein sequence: CASSSAGLRITGELFF.

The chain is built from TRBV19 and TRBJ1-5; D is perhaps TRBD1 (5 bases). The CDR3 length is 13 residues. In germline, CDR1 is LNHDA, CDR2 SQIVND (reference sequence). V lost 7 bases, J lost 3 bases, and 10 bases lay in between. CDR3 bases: TGTGCCAGTAACCCCGGACACAATCAGCCCCAGCATTTT. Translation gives CASNPGHNQPQHF.

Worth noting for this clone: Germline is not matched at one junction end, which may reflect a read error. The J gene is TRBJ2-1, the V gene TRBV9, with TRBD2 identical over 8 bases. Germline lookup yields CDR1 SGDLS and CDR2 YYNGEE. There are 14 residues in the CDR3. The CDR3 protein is CASTVAGTYNEQFF. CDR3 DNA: TGTGCCAGCACCGTAGCGGGAACCTACAATGAGCAGTTCTTC.

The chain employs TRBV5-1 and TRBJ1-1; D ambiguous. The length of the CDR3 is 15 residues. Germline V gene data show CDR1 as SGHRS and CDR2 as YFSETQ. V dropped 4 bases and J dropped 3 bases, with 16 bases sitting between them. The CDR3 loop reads CASSPQEGGDTEAFF. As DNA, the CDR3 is TGCGCCAGCAGCCCCCAAGAGGGCGGCGACACTGAAGCTTTCTTT.

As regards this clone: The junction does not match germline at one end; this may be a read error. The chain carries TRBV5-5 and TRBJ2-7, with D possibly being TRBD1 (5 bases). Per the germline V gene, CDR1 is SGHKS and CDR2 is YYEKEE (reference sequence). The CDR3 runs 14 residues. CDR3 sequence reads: CASTLVTASYEQYF. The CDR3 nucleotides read TGTGCCAGCACCTTGGTGACAGCTTCCTACGAGCAGTACTTC.

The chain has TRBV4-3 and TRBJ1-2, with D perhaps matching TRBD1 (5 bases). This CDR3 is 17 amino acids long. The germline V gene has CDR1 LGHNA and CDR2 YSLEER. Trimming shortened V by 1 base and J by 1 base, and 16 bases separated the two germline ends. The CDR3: CASSQVSGRQLNYGYTF. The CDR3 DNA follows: TGCGCCAGCAGCCAAGTCTCAGGCCGACAGCTTAACTATGGCTACACCTTC.

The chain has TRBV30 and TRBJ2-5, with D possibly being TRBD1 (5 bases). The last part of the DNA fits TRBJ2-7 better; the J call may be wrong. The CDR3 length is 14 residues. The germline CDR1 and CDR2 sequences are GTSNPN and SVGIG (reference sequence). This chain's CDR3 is CAWGKPGISYEQYF. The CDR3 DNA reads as TGTGCCTGGGGTAAACCAGGGATCTCCTACGAGCAGTACTTC.

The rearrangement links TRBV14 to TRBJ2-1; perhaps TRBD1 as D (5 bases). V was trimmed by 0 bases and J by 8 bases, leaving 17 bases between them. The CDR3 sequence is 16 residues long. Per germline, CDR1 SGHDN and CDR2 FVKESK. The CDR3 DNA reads TGTGCCAGCAGCCAAGATGGCCACAGGCCATTGGATGAGCAGTTCTTC. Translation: CASSQDGHRPLDEQFF.

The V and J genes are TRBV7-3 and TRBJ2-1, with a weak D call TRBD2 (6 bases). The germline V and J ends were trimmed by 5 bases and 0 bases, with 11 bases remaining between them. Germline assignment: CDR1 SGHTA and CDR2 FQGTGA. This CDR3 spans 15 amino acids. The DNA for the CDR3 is TGTGCCAGCAGCCCTGCGGGGAACTCCTACAATGAGCAGTTCTTC. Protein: CASSPAGNSYNEQFF.

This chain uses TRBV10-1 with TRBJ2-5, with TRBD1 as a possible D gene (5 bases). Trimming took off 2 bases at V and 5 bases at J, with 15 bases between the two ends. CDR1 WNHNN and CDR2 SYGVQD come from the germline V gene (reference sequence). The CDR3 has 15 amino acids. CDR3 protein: CASSEGAGWRETQYF. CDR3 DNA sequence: TGCGCCAGCAGTGAGGGGGCCGGTTGGCGTGAGACCCAGTACTTC.

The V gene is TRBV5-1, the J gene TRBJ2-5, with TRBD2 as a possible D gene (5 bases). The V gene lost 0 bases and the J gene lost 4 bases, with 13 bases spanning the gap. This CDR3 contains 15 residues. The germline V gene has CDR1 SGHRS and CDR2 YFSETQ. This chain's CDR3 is CASSLEDFPGETQYF. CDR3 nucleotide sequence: TGCGCCAGCAGCTTGGAGGACTTCCCGGGAGAGACCCAGTACTTC.

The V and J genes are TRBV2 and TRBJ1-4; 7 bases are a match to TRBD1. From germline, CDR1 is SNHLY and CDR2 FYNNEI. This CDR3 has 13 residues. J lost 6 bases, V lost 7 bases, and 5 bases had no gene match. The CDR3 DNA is TGTGCCAGCAAGGGACAGTCTGATGAAAAACTGTTTTTT. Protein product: CASKGQSDEKLFF.

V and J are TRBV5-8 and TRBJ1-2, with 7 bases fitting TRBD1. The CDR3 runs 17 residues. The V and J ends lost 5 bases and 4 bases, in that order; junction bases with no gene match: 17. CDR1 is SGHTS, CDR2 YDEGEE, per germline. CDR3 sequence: CASRQTRDSTFGYGYTF. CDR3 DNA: TGTGCCAGCAGACAGACTCGGGACAGCACCTTTGGCTATGGCTACACCTTC. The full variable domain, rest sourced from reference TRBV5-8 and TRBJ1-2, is EAGVTQSPTHLIKTRGQQATLRCSPISGHTSVYWYQQALGLGLQFLLWYDEGEERNRGNFPPRFSGRQFPNYSSELNVNALELEDSALYLCASRQTRDSTFGYGYTFGSGTRLTVV.

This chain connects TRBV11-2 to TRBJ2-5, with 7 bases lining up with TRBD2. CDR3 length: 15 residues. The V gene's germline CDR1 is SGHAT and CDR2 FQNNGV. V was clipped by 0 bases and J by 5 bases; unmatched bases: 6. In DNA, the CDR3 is TGTGCCAGCAGCTTAGATGCGGGGGACTGGGAGACCCAGTACTTC. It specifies CASSLDAGDWETQYF.